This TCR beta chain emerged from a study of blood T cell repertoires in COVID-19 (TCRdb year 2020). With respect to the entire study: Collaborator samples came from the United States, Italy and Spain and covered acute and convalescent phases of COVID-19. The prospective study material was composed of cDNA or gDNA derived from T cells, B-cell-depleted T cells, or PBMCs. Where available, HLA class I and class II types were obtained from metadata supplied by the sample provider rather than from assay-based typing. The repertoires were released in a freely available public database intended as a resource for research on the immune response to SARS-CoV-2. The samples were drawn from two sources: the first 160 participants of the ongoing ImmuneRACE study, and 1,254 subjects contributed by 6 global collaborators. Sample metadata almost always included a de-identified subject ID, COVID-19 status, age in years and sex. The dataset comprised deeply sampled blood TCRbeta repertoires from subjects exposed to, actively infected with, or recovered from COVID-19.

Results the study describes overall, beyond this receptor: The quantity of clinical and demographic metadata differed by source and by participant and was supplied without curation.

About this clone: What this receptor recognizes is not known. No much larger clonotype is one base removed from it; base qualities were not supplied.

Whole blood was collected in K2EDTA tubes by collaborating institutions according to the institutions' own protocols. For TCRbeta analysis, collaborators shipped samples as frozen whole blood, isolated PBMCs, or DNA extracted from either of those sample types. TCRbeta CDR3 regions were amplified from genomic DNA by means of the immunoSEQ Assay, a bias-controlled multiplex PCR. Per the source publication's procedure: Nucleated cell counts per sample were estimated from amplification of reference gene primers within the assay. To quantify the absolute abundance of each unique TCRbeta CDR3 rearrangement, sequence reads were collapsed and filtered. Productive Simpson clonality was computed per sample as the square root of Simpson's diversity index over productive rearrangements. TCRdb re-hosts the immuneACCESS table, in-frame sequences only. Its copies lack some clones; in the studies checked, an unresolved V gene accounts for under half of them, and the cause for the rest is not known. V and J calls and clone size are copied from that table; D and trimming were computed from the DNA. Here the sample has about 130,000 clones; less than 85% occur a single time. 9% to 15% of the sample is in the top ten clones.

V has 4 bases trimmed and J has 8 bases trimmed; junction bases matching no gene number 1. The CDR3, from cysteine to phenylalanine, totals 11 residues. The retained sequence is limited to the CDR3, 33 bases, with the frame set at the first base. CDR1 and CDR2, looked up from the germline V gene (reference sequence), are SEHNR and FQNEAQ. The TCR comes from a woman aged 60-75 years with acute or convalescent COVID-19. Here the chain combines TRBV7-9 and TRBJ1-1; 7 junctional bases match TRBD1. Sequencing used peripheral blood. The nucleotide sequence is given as TGTGCCAGCAGCTCGGGACAGGAAGCTTTCTTT. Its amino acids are CASSSGQEAFF.